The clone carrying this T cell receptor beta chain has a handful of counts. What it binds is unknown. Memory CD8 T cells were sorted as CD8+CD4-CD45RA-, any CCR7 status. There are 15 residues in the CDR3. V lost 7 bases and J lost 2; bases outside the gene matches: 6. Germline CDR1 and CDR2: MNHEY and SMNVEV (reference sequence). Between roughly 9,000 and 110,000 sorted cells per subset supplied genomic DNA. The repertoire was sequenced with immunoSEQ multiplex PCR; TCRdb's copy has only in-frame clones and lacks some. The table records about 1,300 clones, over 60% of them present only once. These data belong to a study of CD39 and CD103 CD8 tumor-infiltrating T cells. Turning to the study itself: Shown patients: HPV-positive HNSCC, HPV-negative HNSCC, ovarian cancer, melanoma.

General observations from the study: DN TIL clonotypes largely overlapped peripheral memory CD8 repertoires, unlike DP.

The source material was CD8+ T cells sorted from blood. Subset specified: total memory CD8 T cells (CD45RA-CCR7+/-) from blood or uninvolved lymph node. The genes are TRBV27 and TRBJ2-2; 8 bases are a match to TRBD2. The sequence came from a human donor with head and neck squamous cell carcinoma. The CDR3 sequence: CASTPGGANTGELFF. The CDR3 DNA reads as TGTGCCAGCACACCGGGGGGGGCCAACACCGGGGAGCTGTTTTTT.